The clone carrying this TCR beta chain was detected only a few times. This sample is drawn from a study of blood T cell repertoires in COVID-19. Study at large: T cells, B-cell-depleted T cells, or PBMCs supplied cDNA or gDNA.

Measured with immunoSEQ multiplex PCR; TCRdb has only the in-frame clones, and not every one. The sample comprises around 230,000 clones, 65% to 85% of which are singletons, and about 7.4% rests with the top ten. Germline V gives CDR1 SNHLY, CDR2 FYNNEI. The CDR3 length is 13 residues. Trimming took off 6 bases at V and 5 bases at J, with 8 bases between the two ends. This receptor was obtained from a woman in her fifties or sixties with acute or convalescent COVID-19. The chain has TRBV2 and TRBJ1-6; possibly TRBD1 for D (5 bases). The sample taken for sequencing was peripheral blood. CDR3 protein: CASREGNNSPLHF. In nucleotides, the CDR3 is TGTGCCAGCAGGGAGGGGAATAATTCACCCCTCCACTTT.